Presented here are 15 T cell receptor beta chains from one specimen sequenced in a study of cytomegalovirus exposure and HLA in healthy donors. The PCR employed 60 Vbeta primers together with 13 Jbeta primers. The table came from immunoSEQ multiplex PCR; TCRdb's copy has only in-frame clones and leaves some out. The data contain more than 95,000 clones, 50% to 70% of them singletons. Sample: PBMCs. These receptors came from a woman between 40 and 50 years old in good health and CMV-seropositive.

This chain's CDR3 is CASSPTSGRAAYEQYF. As DNA, the CDR3 is TGTGCCAGTAGCCCTACTAGCGGGAGGGCCGCCTACGAGCAGTACTTC. The rearrangement links TRBV27 to TRBJ2-7, with 13 nucleotides matching TRBD2. The V and J ends lost 9 bases and 2 bases, in that order; junction bases with no gene match: 10. The CDR3 is made up of 16 amino acids. The germline V gene encodes CDR1 MNHEY and CDR2 SMNVEV (reference sequence).

The chain links TRBV6-5 to TRBJ1-1; maybe TRBD1 (6 bases). V was trimmed by 6 bases and J by 1 base, leaving 12 bases between them. Germline-derived CDR1 and CDR2 are MNHEY and SVGAGI. There are 14 residues in the CDR3. The CDR3 DNA sequence: TGTGCCAGCAGCGAGGTGGGACAGAACACTGAAGCTTTCTTT. Its protein product is CASSEVGQNTEAFF.

The rearrangement joins TRBV25-1 to TRBJ2-7; 10 nucleotides line up with TRBD1. From germline, CDR1 is MGHDK and CDR2 SYGVNS. With V trimmed by 4 bases and J by 9 bases, 6 bases remained unmatched. The CDR3 has 13 amino acids. CDR3: CASSVTGGALQYF. The DNA of the CDR3 is TGTGCCAGCAGTGTGACAGGGGGCGCTTTGCAGTACTTC.

The chain combines TRBV11-2 with TRBJ2-3; 7 bases are shared with TRBD2. J was trimmed by 3 bases and V by 6 bases; bases with no gene match: 3. The CDR3 loop spans 13 amino acids. Germline V lookup: CDR1 SGHAT, CDR2 FQNNGV. The CDR3 DNA reads as TGTGCCAGCAGGGGGAGGGAGACAGATACGCAGTATTTT. Its protein is CASRGRETDTQYF.

This clone was detected a few times. The chain is built from TRBV5-1 and TRBJ2-7, with no clear D. CDR1 is SGHRS and CDR2 is YFSETQ in the germline V gene. CDR3 size: 14 residues. The ends were cut back, 0 bases at V and 5 bases at J, with 12 bases in the middle. The CDR3 DNA reads TGCGCCAGCAGCTTGGAGAGGTTCCCCAACGAGCAGTACTTC. This gives the protein CASSLERFPNEQYF.

The gene calls are TRBV28 and TRBJ1-5; D is uncertain. V was shortened by 7 bases and J by 2 bases, with 18 bases between the two germline ends. Germline values: CDR1 MDHEN, CDR2 SYDVKM. The CDR3 is made up of 16 amino acids. The CDR3: CASTGLDGRRNQPQHF. The CDR3 DNA follows: TGTGCCAGCACCGGACTAGATGGGCGCCGCAATCAGCCCCAGCATTTT.

This clone turned up a few times. The chain joins TRBV27 to TRBJ2-1; perhaps TRBD1 as D (5 bases). The CDR3 contains 15 residues. Germline CDR1 is MNHEY and CDR2 is SMNVEV (reference sequence). Trimming stripped 4 bases from V and 11 bases from J, with 21 bases between. The CDR3 is CASSSLTARQTKQFF. CDR3 DNA sequence: TGTGCCAGCAGTTCCCTTACAGCCCGACAGACCAAGCAGTTCTTC.

The chain uses TRBV21-1 and TRBJ2-5; no DNA check was done on the table's D call, TRBD2. TRBV21-1 is flagged as a pseudogene. The CDR3 runs 16 residues. The CDR3 nucleotides are TGTGCCAGCAGCCCCCAGGGGACTAGAGGGGAAGAGACCCAGTACTTC. It yields the protein CASSPQGTRGEETQYF.

Only one count was recorded for this clone. The CDR3 is CASSARQGREQYF. DNA of the CDR3: TGTGCCAGCAGCGCCCGACAGGGGCGCGAGCAGTACTTC. The chain carries TRBV4-2 and TRBJ2-7, with 8 positions matching TRBD1. Germline V gene data show CDR1 as LGHNA and CDR2 as YNFKEQ. The CDR3 contains 13 residues. The ends lost 5 bases at V and 6 bases at J; junction bases unmatched: 6.

The chain is built from TRBV2 and TRBJ2-2; 8 bases fit TRBD2. CDR1 is SNHLY, CDR2 FYNNEI, per germline. The CDR3 sequence is 13 residues long. V shed 4 bases, J shed 7 bases, and the junction held 2 bases outside the gene matches. CDR3 region: CASSATSGGELFF. CDR3 sequence (DNA): TGTGCCAGCAGTGCAACTAGCGGCGGGGAGCTGTTTTTT.

The chain has TRBV7-2 and TRBJ2-2; TRBD2 agrees at 8 bases. CDR3 length: 15 amino acids. V lost 3 bases and J lost 5; bases outside the gene matches: 5. Germline V gene sequence: CDR1 SGHTA, CDR2 FQGNSA. CDR3 protein: CASSLSSGGTGELFF. As DNA, the CDR3 is TGTGCCAGCAGCTTGTCTTCGGGAGGGACCGGGGAGCTGTTTTTT. Full variable domain (outside the CDR3, taken from reference TRBV7-2 and TRBJ2-2): GAGVSQSPSNKVTEKGKDVELRCDPISGHTALYWYRQSLGQGLEFLIYFQGNSAPDKSGLPSDRFSAERTGGSVSTLTIQRTQQEDSAVYLCASSLSSGGTGELFFGEGSRLTVL.

This clone was counted only a few times. The chain is built from TRBV7-3 and TRBJ2-1, with 8 bases matching TRBD1. This CDR3 is 14 amino acids long. The germline V gene has CDR1 SGHTA and CDR2 FQGTGA. J was trimmed by 9 bases and V by 5 bases; bases with no gene match: 9. The CDR3: CASSPQGASAEQFF. The DNA for the CDR3 is TGTGCCAGCAGCCCGCAGGGGGCTAGCGCTGAGCAGTTCTTC. Full variable domain (remainder filled in from reference TRBV7-3 and TRBJ2-1): GAGVSQTPSNKVTEKGKYVELRCDPISGHTALYWYRQSLGQGPEFLIYFQGTGAADDSGLPNDRFFAVRPEGSVSTLKIQRTERGDSAVYLCASSPQGASAEQFFGPGTRLTVL.

V and J are TRBV7-9 and TRBJ2-1; D not certain. Germline loops: CDR1 SEHNR, CDR2 FQNEAQ (reference sequence). CDR3 length: 15 residues. Deletions cut 1 base from V and 0 bases from J, with 7 bases between. CDR3 protein: CASSLGMSSYNEQFF. In DNA, the CDR3 is TGTGCCAGCAGCTTAGGAATGAGCTCCTACAATGAGCAGTTCTTC.

The chain joins TRBV25-1 to TRBJ2-1; 9 nucleotides align to TRBD2. J lost 4 bases, V lost 1 base, and 5 bases had no gene match. The germline V gene encodes CDR1 MGHDK and CDR2 SYGVNS. The CDR3 length is 16 residues. CDR3 DNA sequence: TGTGCCAGCAGTGAATGGGTAGCGGGGGTGTACAATGAGCAGTTCTTC. Protein product: CASSEWVAGVYNEQFF.

The chain uses TRBV2 and TRBJ1-5; possible D gene TRBD1, 5 bases. Trimming removed 6 bases at V and 3 bases at J, with 18 bases between. The CDR3 loop spans 16 amino acids. From germline, CDR1 is SNHLY and CDR2 FYNNEI. The DNA for the CDR3 is TGTGCCAGCAGCCCAATTCCGGGACTATTCAATCAGCCCCAGCATTTT. Its protein product is CASSPIPGLFNQPQHF.